This T cell receptor (beta chain) was sequenced for a study of cytomegalovirus exposure and HLA in healthy donors. In the study overall: From HLA-typed donors, an early data release held approximately 85 million unique TCRs.

Details on this clone: What it recognizes is unknown.

Per the germline V gene, CDR1 is LGHNA and CDR2 is YNFKEQ. Trimming removed 6 bases from V and 7 bases from J; junction bases left unmatched: 16. This CDR3 spans 18 amino acids. Study-wide results and limits: Previously analyzed data showed that most TCR beta V segments were productive at a frequency of about 87% or about 30%. Later, TCR association rates were found to vary by HLA locus, highest for DRB1 and lowest for HLA-C.

13 Jbeta primers and 60 Vbeta primers were used for the PCR. Measured with immunoSEQ multiplex PCR; TCRdb has only the in-frame clones, and not every one. The sample spans 150,000 or so clones; the ten largest clones claim about 1.7%. The genes are TRBV4-2 and TRBJ2-2; TRBD2 matches at 11 bases. The sequence derives from a woman in her forties or fifties in good health and CMV-seronegative. The source material was PBMCs. In DNA form, the CDR3 reads TGTGCCAGCAGTGACCCCCCGACTAGCGGGGAGATGGTCGGGGAGCTGTTTTTT. As protein: CASSDPPTSGEMVGELFF.